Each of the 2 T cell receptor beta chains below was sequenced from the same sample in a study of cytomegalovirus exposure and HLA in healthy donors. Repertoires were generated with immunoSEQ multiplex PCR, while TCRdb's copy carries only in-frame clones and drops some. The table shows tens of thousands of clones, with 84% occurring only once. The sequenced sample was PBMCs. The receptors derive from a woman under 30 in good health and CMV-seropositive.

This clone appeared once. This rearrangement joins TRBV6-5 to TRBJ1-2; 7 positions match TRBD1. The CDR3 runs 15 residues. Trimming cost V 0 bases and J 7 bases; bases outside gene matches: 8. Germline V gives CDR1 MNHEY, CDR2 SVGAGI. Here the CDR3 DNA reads TGTGCCAGCAGTTACTCCAACCTAAACAGGGGTGGCTACACCTTC. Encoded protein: CASSYSNLNRGGYTF.

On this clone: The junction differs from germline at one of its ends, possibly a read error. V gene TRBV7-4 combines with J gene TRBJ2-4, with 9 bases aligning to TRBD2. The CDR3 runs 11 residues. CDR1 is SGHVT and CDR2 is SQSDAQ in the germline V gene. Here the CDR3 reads CASSSAGGDFF. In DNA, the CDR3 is TGTGCCAGCAGCTCCGCGGGGGGGGACTTCTTC.